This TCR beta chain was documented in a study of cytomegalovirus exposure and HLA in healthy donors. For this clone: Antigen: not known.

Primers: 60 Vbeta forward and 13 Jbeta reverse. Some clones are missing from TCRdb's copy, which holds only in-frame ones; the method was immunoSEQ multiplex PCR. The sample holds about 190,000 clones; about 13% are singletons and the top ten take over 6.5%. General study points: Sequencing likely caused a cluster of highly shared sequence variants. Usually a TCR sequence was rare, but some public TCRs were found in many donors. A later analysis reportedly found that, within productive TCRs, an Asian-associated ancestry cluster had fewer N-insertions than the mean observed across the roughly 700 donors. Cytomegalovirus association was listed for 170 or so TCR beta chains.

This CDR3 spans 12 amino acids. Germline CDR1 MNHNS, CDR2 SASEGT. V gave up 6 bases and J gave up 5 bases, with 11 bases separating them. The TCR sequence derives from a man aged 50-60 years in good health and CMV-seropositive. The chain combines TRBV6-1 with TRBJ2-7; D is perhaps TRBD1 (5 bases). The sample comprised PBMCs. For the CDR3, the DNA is TGTGCCAGCAGGGGTCAGGGTAACGAGCAGTACGTC. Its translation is CASRGQGNEQYV.